The sequence of this T cell receptor (beta chain) was determined in a study of shared clonotypes between healthy human individuals. Study-level background: Per donor, CD8 memory used one plate, CD8 naive used two, CD4 memory used three and CD4 naive used three.

Whole-study findings and limits: Sampling included only blood; tissue repertoires likely differ.

Every immunoSEQ plate was one replicate of a subset's evenly spread DNA. The method was immunoSEQ multiplex PCR; TCRdb's version includes in-frame clones alone and lacks a portion of them. The sample carries roughly 700,000 clones, approximately 74% recorded once. A note on this clone: Its antigen is currently unknown.

Study donors comprised healthy, HIV-negative adults devoid of recent acute infection or vaccination. Trimming stripped 7 bases from V and 0 bases from J, with 10 bases between. The germline CDR1 and CDR2 sequences are SNHLY and FYNNEI. The CDR3 contains 15 residues. The chain links TRBV2 to TRBJ2-6, with D uncertain. The receptor's source is a woman in her thirties in good health. Input material: memory CD4+ T cells sorted from blood. As to subset: CD45RA-negative fraction. The CDR3 sequence: CASTPQLSGANVLTF. The CDR3 nucleotides read TGTGCCAGCACCCCGCAGCTCTCTGGGGCCAACGTCCTGACTTTC.